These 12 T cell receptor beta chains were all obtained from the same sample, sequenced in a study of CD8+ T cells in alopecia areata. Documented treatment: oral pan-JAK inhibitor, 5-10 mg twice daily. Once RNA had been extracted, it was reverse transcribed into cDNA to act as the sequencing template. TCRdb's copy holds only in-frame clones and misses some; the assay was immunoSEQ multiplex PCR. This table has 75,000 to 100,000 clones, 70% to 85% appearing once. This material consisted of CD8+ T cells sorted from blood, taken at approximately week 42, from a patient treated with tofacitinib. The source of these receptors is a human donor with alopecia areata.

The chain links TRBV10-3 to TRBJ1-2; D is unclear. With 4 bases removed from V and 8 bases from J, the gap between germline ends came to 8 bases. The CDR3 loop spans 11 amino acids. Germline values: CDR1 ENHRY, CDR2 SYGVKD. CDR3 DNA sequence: TGTGCCATCAGTGTAGGATGGGGCTACACCTTC. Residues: CAISVGWGYTF.

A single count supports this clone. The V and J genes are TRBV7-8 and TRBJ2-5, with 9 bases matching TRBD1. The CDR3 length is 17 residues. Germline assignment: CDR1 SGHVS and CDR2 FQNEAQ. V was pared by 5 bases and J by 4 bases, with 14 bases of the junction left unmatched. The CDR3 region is CASSVRQGELWGETQYF. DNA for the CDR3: TGTGCCAGCAGCGTCCGACAGGGGGAACTTTGGGGAGAGACCCAGTACTTC.

CDR3 nucleotides: TGCGCCAGCAGTGAGTACCAGGGTAACTACGAGCAGTACTTC. Encoded protein: CASSEYQGNYEQYF. This sequence joins TRBV10-1 and TRBJ2-7; D is possibly TRBD1 (5 bases). The CDR3 is made up of 14 amino acids. Trimming removed 1 base from V and 3 bases from J, with 10 bases in between. Germline V lookup: CDR1 WNHNN, CDR2 SYGVQD (reference sequence).

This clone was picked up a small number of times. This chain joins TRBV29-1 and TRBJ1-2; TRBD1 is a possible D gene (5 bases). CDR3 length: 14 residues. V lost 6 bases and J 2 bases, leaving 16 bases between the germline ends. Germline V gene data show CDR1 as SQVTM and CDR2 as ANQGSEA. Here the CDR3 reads CSVPGTALNYGYTF. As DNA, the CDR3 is TGCAGCGTCCCCGGGACCGCCCTCAACTATGGCTACACCTTC.

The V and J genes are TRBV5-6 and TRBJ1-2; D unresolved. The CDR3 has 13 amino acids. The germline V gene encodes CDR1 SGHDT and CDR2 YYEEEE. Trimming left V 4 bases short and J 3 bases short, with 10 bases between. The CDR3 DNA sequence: TGTGCCAGCAGCCCCTCTGAGGACTATGGCTACACCTTC. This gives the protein CASSPSEDYGYTF.

CDR3 region: CASSTGTELQETQYF. CDR3 DNA sequence: TGTGCCAGCTCAACCGGGACAGAGCTCCAAGAGACCCAGTACTTC. The rearrangement links TRBV18 to TRBJ2-5; 7 bases align to TRBD1. This CDR3 has 15 residues. V lost 5 bases, J lost 1 base, and 7 bases stayed unmatched. Germline V gene data show CDR1 as KGHSH and CDR2 as LQKENI.

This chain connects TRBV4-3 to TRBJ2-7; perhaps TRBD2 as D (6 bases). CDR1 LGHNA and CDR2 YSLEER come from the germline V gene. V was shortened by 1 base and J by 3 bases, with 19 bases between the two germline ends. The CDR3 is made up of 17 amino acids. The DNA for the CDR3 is TGCGCCAGCAGCCAAGCCACGGAGGGGAAGGGGCACTACGAGCAGTACTTC. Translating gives CASSQATEGKGHYEQYF.

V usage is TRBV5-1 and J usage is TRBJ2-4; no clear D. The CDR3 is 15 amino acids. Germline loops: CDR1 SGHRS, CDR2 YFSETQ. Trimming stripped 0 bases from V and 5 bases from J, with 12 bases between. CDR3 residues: CASSLALGPENIQYF. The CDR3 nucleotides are TGCGCCAGCAGCTTGGCCCTAGGGCCGGAAAACATTCAGTACTTC.

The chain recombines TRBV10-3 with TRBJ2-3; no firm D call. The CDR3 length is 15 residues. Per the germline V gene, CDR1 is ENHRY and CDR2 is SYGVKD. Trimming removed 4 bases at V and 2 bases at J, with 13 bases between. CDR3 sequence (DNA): TGTGCCATCAGTGGGACCGCCATTGCCACAGATACGCAGTATTTT. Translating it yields CAISGTAIATDTQYF.

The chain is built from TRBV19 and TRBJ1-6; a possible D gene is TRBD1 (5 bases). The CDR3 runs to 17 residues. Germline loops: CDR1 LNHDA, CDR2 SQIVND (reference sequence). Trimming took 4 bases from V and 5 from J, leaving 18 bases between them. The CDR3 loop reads CASSTEQRDGNNSPLHF. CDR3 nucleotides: TGTGCCAGTAGTACCGAACAAAGGGACGGTAATAATTCACCCCTCCACTTT.

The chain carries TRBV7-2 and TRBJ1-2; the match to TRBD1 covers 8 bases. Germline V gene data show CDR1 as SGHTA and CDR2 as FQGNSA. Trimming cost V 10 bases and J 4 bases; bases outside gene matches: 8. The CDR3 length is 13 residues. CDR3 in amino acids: CATYYTGGYGYTF. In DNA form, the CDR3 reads TGTGCCACCTATTATACAGGGGGCTATGGCTACACCTTC.

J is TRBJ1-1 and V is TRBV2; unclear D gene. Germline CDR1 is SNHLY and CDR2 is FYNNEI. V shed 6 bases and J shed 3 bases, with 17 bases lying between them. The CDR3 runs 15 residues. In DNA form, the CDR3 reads TGTGCCAGCAGAGCGTTCGAGGGTTTAGACACTGAAGCTTTCTTT. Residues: CASRAFEGLDTEAFF. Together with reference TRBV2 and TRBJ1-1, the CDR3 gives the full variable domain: EPEVTQTPSHQVTQMGQEVILRCVPISNHLYFYWYRQILGQKVEFLVSFYNNEISEKSEIFDDQFSVERPDGSNFTLKIRSTKLEDSAMYFCASRAFEGLDTEAFFGQGTRLTVV.